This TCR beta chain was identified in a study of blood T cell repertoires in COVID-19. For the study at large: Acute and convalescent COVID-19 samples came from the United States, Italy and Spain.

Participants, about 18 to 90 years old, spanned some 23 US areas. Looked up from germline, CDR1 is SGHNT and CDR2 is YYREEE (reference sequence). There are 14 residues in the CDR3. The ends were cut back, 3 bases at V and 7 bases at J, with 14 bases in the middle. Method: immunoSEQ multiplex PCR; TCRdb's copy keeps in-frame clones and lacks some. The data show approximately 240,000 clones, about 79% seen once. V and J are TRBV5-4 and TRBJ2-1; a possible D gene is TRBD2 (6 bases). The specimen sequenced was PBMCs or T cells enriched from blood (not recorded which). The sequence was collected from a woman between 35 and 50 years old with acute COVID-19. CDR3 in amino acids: CASSSDGGANEQFF. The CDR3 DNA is TGTGCCAGCAGCTCCGACGGGGGAGCGAATGAGCAGTTCTTC.